These 30 T cell receptor beta chains were all obtained from the same sample, sequenced in a study of patients and donors after allogeneic stem cell transplantation. A single record per CDR3 protein comes from TCRdb applying MiXCR to the RT-PCR reads. This sample has 900,000 to 1,000,000 distinct CDR3 sequences; about a sixth occur once, and the top ten carry 5% to 6.5%. Sequencing used blood, either unsorted or a sorted T cell fraction (not recorded which). These receptors originate from a human donor who was either an allogeneic HSCT recipient or a stem cell or donor lymphocyte infusion donor (not recorded which). It is not recorded whose cells these are; they may come from a transplant donor.

The genes are TRBV6-1 and TRBJ1-3, with unresolved D. CDR1 and CDR2 (germline): MNHNS, SASEGT. The CDR3 sequence is 15 residues long. V was cut by 1 base and J by 0 bases, with 7 bases left in between. CDR3 region: CASSEERLSGNTIYF. CDR3 coding DNA: TGTGCCAGCAGTGAAGAAAGGCTCTCTGGAAACACCATATATTTT.

This clonotype was counted only a few times. The chain couples TRBV29-1 to TRBJ2-1; TRBD2 is a possible D gene (6 bases). Germline V gene sequence: CDR1 SQVTM, CDR2 ANQGSEA. V lost 6 bases and J lost 4, with 19 bases in between. The CDR3 covers 15 residues. CDR3 coding DNA: TGCAGCGTCGACCCCCCCCGGGGGAGTTACAATGAGCAGTTCTTC. Translating gives CSVDPPRGSYNEQFF.

The chain couples TRBV20-1 to TRBJ1-5, with 9 nucleotides matching TRBD1. The V gene end was trimmed by 0 bases and the J gene end by 4 bases; junction bases not matched to a gene: 4. CDR1 is DFQATT, CDR2 SNEGSKA, per germline (reference sequence). The CDR3 sequence is 15 residues long. The CDR3: CSARDGQGRNQPQHF. As DNA, the CDR3 is TGCAGTGCTAGAGATGGACAGGGGAGGAATCAGCCCCAGCATTTT.

This clonotype has only a few counts. The chain joins TRBV5-1 to TRBJ2-7; TRBD1 matches 10 bases. Germline loops: CDR1 SGHRS, CDR2 YFSETQ. The V segment lost 1 base and the J segment 1 base; nucleotides outside the gene matches: 5. This CDR3 comprises 16 residues. The CDR3 DNA sequence: TGCGCCAGCAGCTTGTCTTGGGACAGGGGTTCCTACGAGCAGTACTTC. Amino acids: CASSLSWDRGSYEQYF.

The V call is TRBV30, the J call TRBJ1-2; TRBD1 is a possible D gene (5 bases). The ends were cut back, 5 bases at V and 2 bases at J, with 12 bases in the middle. Germline lookup yields CDR1 GTSNPN and CDR2 SVGIG (reference sequence). The CDR3 runs 13 residues. The chain's CDR3 is CAWPRKGNYGYTF. CDR3 DNA: TGTGCCTGGCCCCGGAAGGGGAACTATGGCTACACCTTC. Variable domain in full (rest from reference TRBV30 and TRBJ1-2): SQTIHQWPATLVQPVGSPLSLECTVEGTSNPNLYWYRQAAGRGLQLLFYSVGIGQISSEVPQNLSASRPQDRQFILSSKKLLLSDSGFYLCAWPRKGNYGYTFGSGTRLTVV.

Only a few counts were recorded for this clonotype. The chain combines TRBV20-1 with TRBJ1-1, with unresolved D. This CDR3 has 12 amino acids. Germline loops: CDR1 DFQATT, CDR2 SNEGSKA (reference sequence). Trimming removed 5 bases from V and 5 bases from J, with 12 bases in between. In DNA form, the CDR3 reads TGCAGTGCTCAGATCGGGTGGACTGAAGCTTTCTTT. It translates to CSAQIGWTEAFF.

There are a few counts of this clonotype. The V gene is TRBV24-1, the J gene TRBJ1-5; the D gene is possibly TRBD1 (5 bases). Germline values: CDR1 KGHDR, CDR2 SFDVKD. The CDR3 runs 11 residues. V was shortened by 1 base and J by 13 bases, with 7 bases between the two germline ends. The DNA for the CDR3 is TGTGCCACCAGTGATTTCCGACAGCAGCATTTT. Its protein is CATSDFRQQHF.

This clonotype was seen at least ten times. The CDR3 is CAIRLGQGRNTDTQYF. In nucleotides, the CDR3 is TGTGCCATCAGGCTCGGACAGGGTCGAAACACAGATACGCAGTATTTT. This chain links TRBV10-3 with TRBJ2-3, with 8 nucleotides matching TRBD1. The germline V gene has CDR1 ENHRY and CDR2 SYGVKD. J gave up 2 bases and V 6 bases, and 10 bases lay outside the gene matches. The CDR3 is made up of 16 amino acids.

The V call is TRBV11-1, the J call TRBJ2-1, with TRBD2 matching 7 bases. CDR3 length equals 20 residues. J was trimmed by 0 bases and V by 5 bases; bases with no gene match: 19. Germline loops: CDR1 SGHAT, CDR2 FQDESV (reference sequence). In nucleotides, the CDR3 is TGTGCCAGCAGCCCCCCGAAGGTAGCGGGTTTACAGAGCTCCTACAATGAGCAGTTCTTC. This encodes CASSPPKVAGLQSSYNEQFF.

The chain has TRBV6-1 and TRBJ2-4; D possibly corresponds to TRBD1 (6 bases). This CDR3 has 18 residues. With 5 bases removed from V and 0 bases from J, the gap between germline ends came to 20 bases. CDR1 is MNHNS and CDR2 is SASEGT in the germline V gene. The CDR3 bases are TGTGCCAGCAGTCAACCGGGACATTCCAAGCTAGCCAAAAACATTCAGTACTTC. Protein sequence: CASSQPGHSKLAKNIQYF.

This clonotype has only a few counts. The rearrangement joins TRBV19 to TRBJ2-1; possible D gene TRBD1, 5 bases. This CDR3 has 14 amino acids. Germline V CDR1 and CDR2: LNHDA, SQIVND (reference sequence). Trimming shortened V by 4 bases and J by 0 bases, and 7 bases separated the two germline ends. CDR3 in amino acids: CASSTGNSYNEQFF. CDR3 coding DNA: TGTGCCAGTAGTACAGGGAACTCCTACAATGAGCAGTTCTTC.

The gene calls are TRBV6-1 and TRBJ1-5, with D possibly matching TRBD1 (5 bases). This CDR3 has 14 residues. Germline CDR1 reads MNHNS; CDR2 reads SASEGT. V gave up 6 bases and J gave up 2 bases, with 11 bases separating them. The CDR3 loop is CASRLQQGNQPQHF. DNA for the CDR3: TGTGCCAGCAGGCTACAACAGGGCAATCAGCCCCAGCATTTT.

This clonotype occurred many times. This chain connects TRBV5-1 to TRBJ1-1; TRBD1 might be the D (6 bases). Germline CDR1 reads SGHRS; CDR2 reads YFSETQ. Trimming removed 3 bases from V and 8 bases from J, with 14 bases in between. The CDR3 has 13 amino acids. CDR3 DNA: TGCGCCAGCAGCTCCTCTGGACAGACCGAAGCTTTCTTT. It encodes CASSSSGQTEAFF.

V is TRBV4-3 and J is TRBJ2-7; D unclear. Trimming left V 0 bases short and J 3 bases short, with 6 bases between. This CDR3 region has 13 residues. The germline V gene has CDR1 LGHNA and CDR2 YSLEER. The CDR3 sequence: CASSQELVYEQYF. CDR3 in DNA: TGCGCCAGCAGCCAAGAACTGGTCTACGAGCAGTACTTC.

This clonotype was seen a handful of times. V and J are TRBV12-3 or TRBV12-4 and TRBJ1-6; no definite D call. Trimming removed 6 bases at V and 7 bases at J, with 7 bases between. CDR3 length: 12 amino acids. The CDR3 reads CASRLPNSPLHF. In nucleotides, the CDR3 is TGTGCCAGCAGGCTCCCGAATTCACCCCTCCACTTT.

This clonotype was observed a handful of times. This sequence joins TRBV11-2 and TRBJ1-1, with D possibly being TRBD1 (5 bases). CDR3 length equals 15 residues. Germline assignment: CDR1 SGHAT and CDR2 FQNNGV. V was shortened by 7 bases and J by 0 bases, with 15 bases between the two germline ends. In DNA, the CDR3 is TGTGCCAGCACCCTGCAGGGATACATGAACACTGAAGCTTTCTTT. Translating it yields CASTLQGYMNTEAFF.

This chain connects TRBV29-1 to TRBJ2-1; tentatively, D is TRBD2 (6 bases). CDR1 is SQVTM and CDR2 is ANQGSEA in the germline V gene. The ends were cut back, 7 bases at V and 4 bases at J, with 14 bases in the middle. This CDR3 contains 13 residues. CDR3 in amino acids: CSAPGVRYNEQFF. DNA for the CDR3: TGCAGCGCCCCGGGAGTTCGGTACAATGAGCAGTTCTTC.

This clonotype was found a few times. The V call is TRBV12-3 or TRBV12-4, the J call TRBJ1-2; possible D gene TRBD1, 5 bases. This CDR3 is built from 13 residues. V lost 7 bases and J 5 bases, leaving 14 bases between the germline ends. Here the CDR3 reads CASTYDRGYGYTF. The CDR3 DNA reads TGTGCCAGCACATACGATAGGGGATATGGCTACACCTTC.

This clonotype has a count of ten or more. The rearrangement joins TRBV29-1 to TRBJ2-3, with D uncertain. The CDR3 spans 13 residues. Between the trimmed V and J ends, which lost 4 bases and 0 bases, there was a span of 8 bases. CDR1 SQVTM and CDR2 ANQGSEA come from the germline V gene. CDR3 coding DNA: TGCAGCGTTGGTCTGGCTAGCACAGATACGCAGTATTTT. Translated: CSVGLASTDTQYF.

This clonotype was picked up a small number of times. The genes are TRBV29-1 and TRBJ1-2; 9 nucleotides agree with TRBD1. The V gene end was trimmed by 4 bases and the J gene end by 8 bases; junction bases not matched to a gene: 8. CDR1 and CDR2 (germline): SQVTM, ANQGSEA. The CDR3 runs 13 residues. CDR3 residues: CSVGDRVNGGYTF. DNA for the CDR3: TGCAGCGTTGGGGACAGGGTAAATGGCGGCTACACCTTC. The whole variable domain, remainder taken from reference TRBV29-1 and TRBJ1-2, is SAVISQKPSRDICQRGTSLTIQCQVDSQVTMMFWYRQQPGQSLTLIATANQGSEATYESGFVIDKFPISRPNLTFSTLTVSNMSPEDSSIYLCSVGDRVNGGYTFGSGTRLTVV.

CDR3 in amino acids: CASGQENTEAFF. The CDR3 DNA sequence: TGTGCCAGCGGGCAGGAGAACACTGAAGCTTTCTTT. The genes are TRBV9 and TRBJ1-1; D unclear. CDR1 is SGDLS, CDR2 YYNGEE, per germline. CDR3 length equals 12 residues. The V gene lost 7 bases and the J gene lost 1 base, with 8 bases spanning the gap.

This clonotype was seen ten or more times. The chain joins TRBV12-3 or TRBV12-4 to TRBJ1-6; D is possibly TRBD1 (5 bases). This CDR3 spans 14 amino acids. The V gene lost 1 base and the J gene lost 10 bases, with 11 bases spanning the gap. CDR3: CASSLGQTGSPLHF. The CDR3 coding sequence is TGTGCCAGCAGTTTAGGACAGACCGGCTCACCCCTCCACTTT.

At least ten counts were recorded for this clonotype. This sequence joins TRBV20-1 and TRBJ2-1; a weak D match, TRBD2 (6 bases). The length of the CDR3 is 15 residues. V was shortened by 3 bases and J by 0 bases, with 12 bases between the two germline ends. Germline V gene data show CDR1 as DFQATT and CDR2 as SNEGSKA (reference sequence). CDR3 in amino acids: CSASLDGGSYNEQFF. In DNA form, the CDR3 reads TGCAGTGCTAGCTTAGACGGGGGCTCCTACAATGAGCAGTTCTTC.

This clonotype has more than one count but fewer than ten. The chain links TRBV20-1 to TRBJ1-5, with a possible D match to TRBD1 (5 bases). Germline CDR1 is DFQATT and CDR2 is SNEGSKA (reference sequence). The CDR3 extends over 15 amino acids. The V end was cut by 6 bases, the J end by 5 bases, with 20 bases between. The CDR3 sequence is CSASTPGLVYQPQHF. CDR3 nucleotide sequence: TGCAGTGCGAGTACTCCGGGACTCGTTTATCAGCCCCAGCATTTT.

V is TRBV5-1 and J is TRBJ2-1; 12 bases map to TRBD2. This CDR3 region has 15 residues. V lost 4 bases and J lost 6; bases outside the gene matches: 5. The germline CDR1 and CDR2 sequences are SGHRS and YFSETQ. DNA of the CDR3: TGCGCCAGCAGCCACGCTAGCGGGAGGGCCAATGAGCAGTTCTTC. Protein product: CASSHASGRANEQFF.

This clonotype came up many times. The chain uses TRBV5-1 and TRBJ2-1; 10 bases are a match to TRBD1. The CDR3 has 16 amino acids. Losses at the gene ends were 2 bases for V and 7 bases for J; bases not matched to a gene: 9. Germline values: CDR1 SGHRS, CDR2 YFSETQ. CDR3: CASSFQGQGVWNEQFF. The DNA of the CDR3 is TGCGCCAGCAGCTTTCAAGGACAGGGGGTGTGGAATGAGCAGTTCTTC.

This clonotype was observed many times. The gene calls are TRBV25-1 and TRBJ2-1, with TRBD1 matching over 7 bases. With V trimmed by 4 bases and J by 4 bases, 7 bases remained unmatched. CDR1 and CDR2 from the germline V gene are MGHDK and SYGVNS. The CDR3 sequence is 15 residues long. The CDR3 sequence is CASSARTGAYNEQFF. Written as DNA, the CDR3 is TGTGCCAGCAGTGCGAGGACAGGTGCTTACAATGAGCAGTTCTTC.

This chain connects TRBV9 to TRBJ2-2; D is unclear. Trimming cost V 0 bases and J 5 bases, with 8 bases left between them. The CDR3 has 14 amino acids. CDR1 is SGDLS and CDR2 is YYNGEE in the germline V gene. CDR3 residues: CASSVEARTGELFF. CDR3 DNA: TGTGCCAGCAGCGTAGAGGCTCGGACCGGGGAGCTGTTTTTT. The full variable domain, its missing parts supplied by reference TRBV9 and TRBJ2-2, is DSGVTQTPKHLITATGQRVTLRCSPRSGDLSVYWYQQSLDQGLQFLIQYYNGEERAKGNILERFSAQQFPDLHSELNLSSLELGDSALYFCASSVEARTGELFFGEGSRLTVL.

This rearrangement joins TRBV27 to TRBJ1-5, with 7 nucleotides matching TRBD1. The CDR3 length is 16 residues. After removal of 2 bases from V and 4 bases from J, the junction contained 8 bases not matched to a gene. Germline CDR1 reads MNHEY; CDR2 reads SMNVEV (reference sequence). The CDR3 region has the DNA TGTGCCAGCAGTTTACATGGGACAGAATTTAATCAGCCCCAGCATTTT. Its translation: CASSLHGTEFNQPQHF.

This clonotype showed up just a few times. V is TRBV5-5 and J is TRBJ2-1, with 13 positions matching TRBD2. This CDR3 contains 17 residues. Germline values: CDR1 SGHKS, CDR2 YYEKEE (reference sequence). V dropped 4 bases and J dropped 5; count of bases not matched to a gene: 9. The DNA of the CDR3 is TGTGCCAGCAGCCCCCCCAAACTAGCGGGAGGGAACAATGAGCAGTTCTTC. Amino acids: CASSPPKLAGGNNEQFF. Full variable domain (missing parts from reference TRBV5-5 and TRBJ2-1): DAGVTQSPTHLIKTRGQQVTLRCSPISGHKSVSWYQQVLGQGPQFIFQYYEKEERGRGNFPDRFSARQFPNYSSELNVNALLLGDSALYLCASSPPKLAGGNNEQFFGPGTRLTVL.